Listed below are T cell receptor beta chains from one sample, sequenced in a study of T cells in Graves' hyperthyroidism and ophthalmopathy. MiXCR was run by TCRdb on the multiplex PCR reads, yielding one entry per CDR3 protein. The data hold roughly 750,000 distinct CDR3 sequences, with 16% observed a single time. The sample was blood. The receptors originated from a man aged 18 to 29 with Graves' hyperthyroidism. The CDR3 runs from the conserved cysteine through the conserved F or W. A D gene is named only where the DNA matches it firmly. Clone size appears in some rows only: once, few, many, or a class for an expanded clone.

>NA|TRBV3-1|few|TRBJ2-1
CASSQLKFQMGTANYNEQFF
TGTGCCAGCAGCCAATTAAAATTCCAAATGGGGACGGCAAACTACAATGAGCAGTTCTTC
>NA|TRBV6-1|many|TRBJ2-7
CASADYEQYF
TGTGCCAGCGCTGACTACGAGCAGTACTTC
>TRBD2|TRBV24-1|many|TRBJ2-5
CATSDPRTSGETQYF
TGTGCCACCAGTGATCCCCGGACTAGTGGGGAGACCCAGTACTTC
>NA|TRBV25-1|NA|TRBJ2-7
CASSDTRAPYEQYF
TGTGCCAGCAGTGATACCCGAGCCCCCTACGAGCAGTACTTC
>NA|TRBV28|many|TRBJ2-7
CASSSSPYEQYF
TGTGCCAGCAGTTCTTCTCCCTACGAGCAGTACTTC
>NA|TRBV27|many|TRBJ2-7
CASSSRQAPIKSYEQYF
TGTGCCAGCAGTTCCCGACAGGCCCCTATAAAATCCTACGAGCAGTACTTC
>TRBD2|TRBV6-5|NA|TRBJ2-1
CASSYGLREGRHEQFF
TGTGCCAGCAGTTACGGTCTGCGGGAGGGCCGCCATGAGCAGTTCTTC
>TRBD2|TRBV18|many|TRBJ2-1
CASSAPGTSGYNEQFF
TGTGCCAGCTCAGCGCCCGGGACTAGCGGATACAATGAGCAGTTCTTC
>NA|TRBV18|NA|TRBJ2-1
CASSPLSAQVAQFF
TGTGCCAGCTCACCACTTTCCGCTCAAGTCGCGCAGTTCTTC
>TRBD2|TRBV29-1|few|TRBJ2-3
CSVWAPGLAGGSRTDTQYF
TGCAGCGTCTGGGCACCCGGACTAGCGGGAGGGTCTCGCACAGATACGCAGTATTTT
>TRBD1|TRBV27|NA|TRBJ2-3
CASSLFPGGSSSTDTQYF
TGTGCCAGCAGTTTATTCCCAGGGGGATCGTCTAGCACAGATACGCAGTATTTT
>NA|TRBV9|few|TRBJ2-2
CASRDIGGELFF
TGTGCCAGCAGAGATATAGGCGGGGAGCTGTTTTTT
>NA|TRBV4-3|few|TRBJ2-5
CASSQGLGGDQETQYF
TGCGCCAGCAGCCAAGGGCTTGGAGGGGATCAAGAGACCCAGTACTTC
>NA|TRBV19|NA|TRBJ2-1
CASSSPGEWGYNEQFF
TGTGCCAGTAGTTCCCCGGGGGAATGGGGCTACAATGAGCAGTTCTTC
>NA|TRBV10-3|few|TRBJ1-5
CASSDPGFSNQPQHF
TGTGCCAGCAGTGATCCGGGGTTTAGCAATCAGCCCCAGCATTTT
>TRBD1|TRBV28|many|TRBJ2-1
CASSPGQGAQNEQFF
TGTGCCAGCAGTCCCGGACAGGGGGCGCAAAATGAGCAGTTCTTC
>TRBD1|TRBV10-1|few|TRBJ2-7
CARPGQGVYEQYF
TGCGCCAGACCGGGACAGGGGGTCTACGAGCAGTACTTC
>TRBD1|TRBV19|NA|TRBJ1-1
CASSLQGVMNTEAFF
TGTGCCAGTAGTCTACAGGGGGTCATGAACACTGAAGCTTTCTTT